Following are 9 T cell receptor beta chains from one sample sequenced in a study of T cells of healthy individuals. TCRdb ran MiXCR on the 5' RACE reads and lists one entry per CDR3 protein. The data contain approximately 89,000 distinct CDR3 sequences, 5% of them seen just once; the ten biggest clones take up 6.5% to 8%. These receptors all come from a female donor in good health.

This chain connects TRBV11-2 to TRBJ1-6, with 9 positions matching TRBD1. This CDR3 has 14 amino acids. V was pared by 3 bases and J by 10 bases, with 4 bases of the junction left unmatched. Germline V gene lookup returns CDR1 SGHAT and CDR2 FQNNGV. DNA for the CDR3: TGTGCCAGCAGCTTGGACAGGGGTATGTCACCCCTCCACTTT. Amino acid sequence: CASSLDRGMSPLHF. Combining the CDR3 with reference TRBV11-2 and TRBJ1-6 gives the whole variable domain EAGVAQSPRYKIIEKRQSVAFWCNPISGHATLYWYQQILGQGPKLLIQFQNNGVVDDSQLPKDRFSAERLKGVDSTLKIQPAKLEDSAVYLCASSLDRGMSPLHFGNGTRLTVT.

This clonotype came up many times. V usage is TRBV12-3 or TRBV12-4 and J usage is TRBJ2-5, with a possible D match to TRBD1 (6 bases). This CDR3 is built from 13 residues. V was clipped by 6 bases and J by 4 bases, with 12 bases between them. The CDR3 is CASSSSRGETQYF. The CDR3 bases are TGTGCCAGCAGCTCTTCCAGGGGAGAGACCCAGTACTTC.

This clonotype was seen at least ten times. The chain joins TRBV12-3 or TRBV12-4 to TRBJ2-5; D gene unclear. The CDR3 has 12 amino acids. V was pared by 6 bases and J by 12 bases, with 17 bases between. The CDR3 reads CASRYSGHSKYF. CDR3 nucleotides: TGTGCCAGCAGATACTCCGGTCATTCCAAGTACTTC.

This clonotype has a count of ten or more. The DNA of the CDR3 is TGTGCCAGCAGACCGCGGGAGGGCAGGGGAAATGAGCAGTTCTTC. Protein: CASRPREGRGNEQFF. The V gene is TRBV7-2, the J gene TRBJ2-1; TRBD2 matches at 9 bases. This CDR3 comprises 15 residues. Germline CDR1 SGHTA, CDR2 FQGNSA. Trimming took 6 bases from V and 7 from J; bases not matched to a gene: 10.

The chain employs TRBV7-9 and TRBJ2-5; 7 nucleotides align to TRBD1. The CDR3 is 14 amino acids. V was pared by 4 bases and J by 1 base, with 3 bases of the junction left unmatched. Germline V gene sequence: CDR1 SEHNR, CDR2 FQNEAQ (reference sequence). CDR3 nucleotide sequence: TGTGCCAGCAGCTCTAGGGACAGCCAAGAGACCCAGTACTTC. Protein sequence: CASSSRDSQETQYF.

This clonotype has at least ten counts. CDR3 nucleotides: TGCAGCGTCAACAGGGGGCTTTCTGGTGAGCAGTACTTC. The encoded protein is CSVNRGLSGEQYF. This chain uses TRBV29-1 with TRBJ2-7, with 9 bases matching TRBD1. Germline V gene sequence: CDR1 SQVTM, CDR2 ANQGSEA. Trimming at V came to 6 bases and at J to 7 bases, leaving 10 bases not matched to a gene. CDR3 length equals 13 residues.

V gene TRBV27 combines with J gene TRBJ2-3, with 8 positions matching TRBD1. This CDR3 contains 14 residues. Germline CDR1 reads MNHEY; CDR2 reads SMNVEV (reference sequence). J was trimmed by 3 bases and V by 5 bases; bases with no gene match: 4. The CDR3 DNA reads as TGTGCCAGCAGTCTCCGGGACAGGACAGATACGCAGTATTTT. Translating gives CASSLRDRTDTQYF.

This clonotype was seen ten or more times. V and J are TRBV5-1 and TRBJ1-1; D gene unclear. Trimming stripped 0 bases from V and 0 bases from J, with 6 bases between. The germline V gene has CDR1 SGHRS and CDR2 YFSETQ. CDR3 length equals 14 residues. The CDR3 region is CASSLAGMNTEAFF. As DNA, the CDR3 is TGCGCCAGCAGCTTGGCCGGTATGAACACTGAAGCTTTCTTT.

The chain joins TRBV6-5 to TRBJ1-1, with D unresolved. This CDR3 is built from 13 residues. Trimming stripped 5 bases from V and 1 base from J, with 8 bases between. CDR1 and CDR2 from the germline V gene are MNHEY and SVGAGI. The CDR3 sequence is CASSPGQNTEAFF. The CDR3 coding sequence is TGTGCCAGCAGTCCCGGCCAGAACACTGAAGCTTTCTTT.